A single sample is the source of the 13 T cell receptor beta chains below, sequenced in a study of beta chain features in type 1 diabetes. Isolated RNA was reverse transcribed in full, so expressed TCRB transcripts were sequenced. The data were produced by immunoSEQ multiplex PCR, yet TCRdb's version contains in-frame clones alone and is incomplete. The repertoire holds 350,000 to 450,000 clones, with around 13% as singletons. Source material: naive CD4+ T cells from blood. The receptors come from a young man in good health.

The chain employs TRBV25-1 and TRBJ2-5; D ambiguous. CDR1 and CDR2 (germline): MGHDK, SYGVNS. V dropped 2 bases and J dropped 3 bases, with 16 bases sitting between them. The CDR3 sequence is 16 residues long. CDR3 residues: CASSELVGEIKETQYF. In nucleotides, the CDR3 is TGTGCCAGCAGTGAACTGGTCGGAGAGATCAAAGAGACCCAGTACTTC.

This sequence joins TRBV30 and TRBJ1-6; D ambiguous. The CDR3 length is 14 residues. V was clipped by 0 bases and J by 5 bases, with 8 bases between them. The V gene's germline CDR1 is GTSNPN and CDR2 SVGIG (reference sequence). CDR3 DNA sequence: TGTGCCTGGAGTGTACGGACTGATAATTCACCCCTCCACTTT. As protein: CAWSVRTDNSPLHF.

This chain links TRBV25-1 with TRBJ2-2, with D perhaps TRBD1 or TRBD2 (5 bases each). Germline V lookup: CDR1 MGHDK, CDR2 SYGVNS. The CDR3 is 16 residues long. V lost 4 bases to trimming and J lost 6 bases, with 18 bases between them. The CDR3 nucleotides read TGTGCCAGCAGTGGCCCCCTTTGGGGGAGCCCCGGGGAGCTGTTTTTT. Translating it yields CASSGPLWGSPGELFF. The complete variable domain, with remaining parts taken from reference TRBV25-1 and TRBJ2-2, reads EADIYQTPRYLVIGTGKKITLECSQTMGHDKMYWYQQDPGMELHLIHYSYGVNSTEKGDLSSESTVSRIRTEHFPLTLESARPSHTSQYLCASSGPLWGSPGELFFGEGSRLTVL.

The chain is built from TRBV7-2 and TRBJ2-1; D not resolved. Germline values: CDR1 SGHTA, CDR2 FQGNSA. The CDR3 has 14 amino acids. Trimming cost V 4 bases and J 8 bases, with 15 bases left between them. The CDR3 sequence: CASSSRTAPYEQFF. DNA of the CDR3: TGTGCCAGCAGCTCAAGGACGGCTCCGTATGAGCAGTTCTTC. The variable domain in full, completed from reference TRBV7-2 and TRBJ2-1, reads GAGVSQSPSNKVTEKGKDVELRCDPISGHTALYWYRQSLGQGLEFLIYFQGNSAPDKSGLPSDRFSAERTGGSVSTLTIQRTQQEDSAVYLCASSSRTAPYEQFFGPGTRLTVL.

The rearrangement links TRBV25-1 to TRBJ2-3, with 8 bases fitting TRBD2. The ends lost 5 bases at V and 1 base at J; junction bases unmatched: 2. Germline assignment: CDR1 MGHDK and CDR2 SYGVNS. This CDR3 is built from 14 residues. For the CDR3, the DNA is TGTGCCAGCAGTCGTAGCGGGGGCACAGATACGCAGTATTTT. It encodes CASSRSGGTDTQYF.

The sample holds a few counts of this clone. The gene calls are TRBV4-3 and TRBJ2-7, with TRBD2 matching over 7 bases. This CDR3 is built from 16 residues. The V segment lost 0 bases and the J segment 9 bases; nucleotides outside the gene matches: 14. In germline, CDR1 is LGHNA, CDR2 YSLEER. The CDR3 spells CASSQEGAGHNRGQYF. CDR3 DNA: TGCGCCAGCAGCCAAGAAGGAGCGGGGCACAACCGGGGGCAGTACTTC.

The chain joins TRBV5-4 to TRBJ1-2; 12 bases map to TRBD1. The CDR3 contains 14 residues. Trimming cost V 4 bases and J 8 bases; bases outside gene matches: 6. CDR1 SGHNT and CDR2 YYREEE come from the germline V gene (reference sequence). In DNA, the CDR3 is TGTGCCAGCAGCGCCGGGACAGGGGGCACCGGCTACACCTTC. Its protein is CASSAGTGGTGYTF.

The J gene is TRBJ2-7, the V gene TRBV6-6, with D unresolved. The CDR3 length is 13 residues. CDR1 and CDR2 (germline): MNHNY, SVGAGI (reference sequence). V was cut by 2 bases and J by 6 bases, with 11 bases left in between. The DNA for the CDR3 is TGTGCCAGCAGTTACACCTTAGAAGCCGAGCAGTACTTC. Its translation is CASSYTLEAEQYF.

This clone was observed a few times. The chain uses TRBV7-9 and TRBJ2-5; 7 bases are shared with TRBD2. Germline V gene lookup returns CDR1 SEHNR and CDR2 FQNEAQ (reference sequence). This CDR3 spans 15 amino acids. Trimming removed 5 bases from V and 2 bases from J; junction bases left unmatched: 8. CDR3 region: CASSPRLADQETQYF. CDR3 nucleotide sequence: TGTGCCAGCAGCCCCCGTCTAGCGGATCAAGAGACCCAGTACTTC.

This clone was detected a few times. The chain recombines TRBV5-5 with TRBJ2-4; no definite D call. Germline V gene sequence: CDR1 SGHKS, CDR2 YYEKEE (reference sequence). Trimming stripped 0 bases from V and 0 bases from J, with 7 bases between. The CDR3 contains 15 residues. CDR3 loop: CASSLERLAKNIQYF. CDR3 DNA sequence: TGTGCCAGCAGCTTGGAAAGGTTAGCCAAAAACATTCAGTACTTC.

The chain has TRBV7-8 and TRBJ2-1; D remains unclear. The CDR3 has 12 residues. V gave up 4 bases and J gave up 3 bases, with 4 bases separating them. Per the germline V gene, CDR1 is SGHVS and CDR2 is FQNEAQ. The CDR3, as DNA: TGTGCCAGCAGCTATTTCTACAATGAGCAGTTCTTC. It codes for CASSYFYNEQFF.

Comment on this clone: One end of the junction is discordant with germline, which a read error may explain. This chain connects TRBV7-2 to TRBJ2-7, with D uncertain. The V gene's germline CDR1 is SGHTA and CDR2 FQGNSA. The CDR3 spans 13 residues. CDR3: CASSLMHGRPLSF. The CDR3 DNA reads as TGTGCCAGCAGCTTAATGCACGGACGCCCCCTTTCCTTC.

This clone appeared once. The chain carries TRBV7-6 and TRBJ2-6, with no clear D. This CDR3 comprises 13 residues. Germline V gives CDR1 SGHVS, CDR2 FNYEAQ. Trimming pared 3 bases from V and 4 bases from J, leaving 4 bases between. In DNA, the CDR3 is TGTGCCAGCAGCTTGGCAGGGGCCAACGTCCTGACTTTC. Encoded protein: CASSLAGANVLTF. The variable domain in full, with the rest retrieved from reference TRBV7-6 and TRBJ2-6, is GAGVSQSPRYKVTKRGQDVALRCDPISGHVSLYWYRQALGQGPEFLTYFNYEAQQDKSGLPNDRFSAERPEGSISTLTIQRTEQRDSAMYRCASSLAGANVLTFGAGSRLTVL.